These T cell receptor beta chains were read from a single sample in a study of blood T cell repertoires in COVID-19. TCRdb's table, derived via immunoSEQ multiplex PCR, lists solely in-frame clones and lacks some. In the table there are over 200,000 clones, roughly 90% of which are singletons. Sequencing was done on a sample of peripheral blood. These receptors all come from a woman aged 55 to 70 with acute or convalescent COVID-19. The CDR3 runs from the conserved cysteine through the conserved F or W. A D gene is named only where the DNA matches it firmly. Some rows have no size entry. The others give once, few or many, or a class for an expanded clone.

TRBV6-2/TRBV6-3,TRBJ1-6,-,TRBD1,CASSPGTANSPLHF,TGTGCCAGCAGCCCCGGGACAGCTAATTCACCCCTCCACTTT
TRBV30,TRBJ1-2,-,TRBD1,CAWSPNRGLYGYTF,TGTGCCTGGAGCCCTAACAGGGGGCTCTATGGCTACACCTTC
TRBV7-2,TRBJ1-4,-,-,CASSSPWRAATNEKLFF,TGTGCCAGCAGCTCCCCATGGCGGGCAGCAACTAATGAAAAACTGTTTTTT
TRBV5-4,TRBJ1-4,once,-,CASSEGATNEKLFF,TGTGCCAGCAGCGAGGGCGCAACTAATGAAAAACTGTTTTTT
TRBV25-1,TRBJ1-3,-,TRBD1,CASSDPTGAGNTIYF,TGTGCCAGCAGTGACCCGACAGGGGCCGGAAACACCATATATTTT
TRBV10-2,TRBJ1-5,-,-,CASSESGGGGQPQHF,TGCGCCAGCAGTGAGTCAGGGGGGGGCGGACAGCCCCAGCATTTT
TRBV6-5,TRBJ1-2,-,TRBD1,CASTLRGTGGTGYTF,TGTGCCAGCACCCTTCGAGGGACAGGGGGCACTGGCTACACCTTC
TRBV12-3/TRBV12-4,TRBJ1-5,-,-,CASAVLSNQPQHF,TGTGCCAGCGCGGTCCTTAGCAATCAGCCCCAGCATTTT
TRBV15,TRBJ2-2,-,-,CATSRVGGVNTGELFF,TGTGCCACCAGCAGAGTCGGGGGAGTGAACACCGGGGAGCTGTTTTTT
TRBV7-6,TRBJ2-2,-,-,CASSLGSTGEAGELFF,TGTGCCAGCAGCTTAGGGTCCACGGGAGAGGCCGGGGAGCTGTTTTTT
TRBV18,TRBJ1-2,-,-,CASSPTDSYGYTF,TGTGCCAGCTCTCCTACCGACAGCTATGGCTACACCTTC
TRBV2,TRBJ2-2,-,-,CASSEARIGELFF,TGTGCCAGCAGTGAAGCGCGTATCGGGGAGCTGTTTTTT
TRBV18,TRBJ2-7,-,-,CASSRGLGSSPQPSYEQYF,TGTGCCAGCTCACGAGGGCTGGGATCTTCCCCTCAGCCCTCCTACGAGCAGTACTTC
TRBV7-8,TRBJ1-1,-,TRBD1,CASSLWILVGQGDRDTEAFF,TGTGCCAGCAGCTTATGGATACTAGTAGGACAGGGGGACAGAGACACTGAAGCTTTCTTT
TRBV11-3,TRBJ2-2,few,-,CASSLDIGTGELFF,TGTGCCAGCAGCTTAGATATCGGCACCGGGGAGCTGTTTTTT
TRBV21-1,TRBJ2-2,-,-,CASSKVASGRDGELFF,TGTGCCAGCAGCAAAGTTGCGAGCGGGAGAGACGGGGAGCTGTTTTTT
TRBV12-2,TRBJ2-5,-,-,CASRIQSSQETQYF,TGTGCAAGTCGCATACAGTCTTCTCAAGAGACCCAGTACTTC
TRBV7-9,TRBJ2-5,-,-,CASSLGGAGPWETQYF,TGTGCCAGCAGCCTCGGTGGGGCGGGGCCATGGGAGACCCAGTACTTC
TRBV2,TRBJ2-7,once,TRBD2,CASRVTSGNEQYF,TGTGCCAGCAGGGTGACTAGCGGAAACGAGCAGTACTTC
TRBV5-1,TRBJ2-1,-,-,CASSDGSFMREHNEQFF,TGCGCCAGCAGTGACGGCAGTTTTATGAGGGAACACAATGAGCAGTTCTTC
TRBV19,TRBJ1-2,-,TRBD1,CASSTRDRGYGYTF,TGTGCCAGTAGTACCCGGGACAGGGGCTATGGCTACACCTTC
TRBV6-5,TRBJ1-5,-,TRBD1,CASSTGTGVSQPQHF,TGTGCCAGCAGCACCGGGACAGGGGTAAGTCAGCCCCAGCATTTT
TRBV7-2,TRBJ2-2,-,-,CASSLAAGAGTGELFF,TGTGCCAGCAGCTTAGCGGCGGGGGCGGGTACCGGGGAGCTGTTTTTT
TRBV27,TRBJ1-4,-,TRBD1,CASSPRQGGELFF,TGTGCCAGCAGTCCCCGACAGGGAGGTGAACTGTTTTTT
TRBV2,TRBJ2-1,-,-,CASRLMGASHNEQFF,TGTGCCAGCAGACTGATGGGGGCCTCGCACAATGAGCAGTTCTTC